This T cell receptor (beta chain) appears in the sequencing data of a study of blood T cells in healthy people across ages. The study, taken as a whole, reports: Naive and antigen-experienced cells could not be conclusively compared, given unsorted PBMCs.

There are 14 residues in the CDR3. Germline CDR1 SGHTA, CDR2 FQGNSA. V lost 5 bases to trimming and J lost 0 bases, with 8 bases between them. For the second PCR, which ran for roughly 7 to 11 cycles, a sample-barcoded 5' primer and a J-beta primer mix were used. Each cDNA molecule was tagged by a template-switch adaptor that had 12 random nucleotides. TCRdb re-called the 5' RACE reads with MiXCR, one entry per CDR3 protein. The table includes 550,000 to 750,000 distinct CDR3 sequences, roughly 20% detected once. Donors each provided about 10 milliliters of peripheral blood. At least 6.5 million PBMCs were isolated per sample. On this clonotype itself: What it binds is unknown.

Sequencing used blood. The chain carries TRBV7-2 and TRBJ2-4, with D perhaps matching TRBD2 (5 bases). The clonotype comes from a man between 70 and 80 years old in good health. CDR3 nucleotide sequence: TGTGCCAGCAGCGTCCGGGGAGCCAAAAACATTCAGTACTTC. Protein: CASSVRGAKNIQYF.